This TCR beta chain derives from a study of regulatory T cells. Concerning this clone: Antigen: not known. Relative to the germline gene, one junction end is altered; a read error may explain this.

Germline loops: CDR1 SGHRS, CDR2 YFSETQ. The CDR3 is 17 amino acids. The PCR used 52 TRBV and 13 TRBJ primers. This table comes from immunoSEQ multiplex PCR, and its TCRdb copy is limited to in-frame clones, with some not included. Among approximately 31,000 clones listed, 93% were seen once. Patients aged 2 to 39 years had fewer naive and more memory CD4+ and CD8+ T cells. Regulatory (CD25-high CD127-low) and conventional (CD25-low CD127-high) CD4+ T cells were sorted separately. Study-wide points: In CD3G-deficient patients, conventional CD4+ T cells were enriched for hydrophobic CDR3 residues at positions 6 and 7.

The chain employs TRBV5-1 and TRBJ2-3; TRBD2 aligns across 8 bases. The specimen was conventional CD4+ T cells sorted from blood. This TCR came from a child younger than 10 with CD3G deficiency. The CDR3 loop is CARSWGPGGAGTDTQYF. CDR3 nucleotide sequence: TGCGCCCGCAGCTGGGGGCCGGGGGGGGCCGGCACAGATACGCAGTATTTT.